The 9 T cell receptor beta chains in this list originate from one sample, sequenced in a study of shared clonotypes between healthy human individuals. Measured with immunoSEQ multiplex PCR; TCRdb has only the in-frame clones, and not every one. The profile shows 900,000 to 1,200,000 clones, around 78% of them singletons. Sample: memory CD4+ T cells from PBMCs. Subset indicated: CD45RA-negative fraction. These receptors came from a man aged 18 to 29 in good health. Some clones in this sample may be carry-over from other donors' samples.

In the case of this clone: This specimen includes other DNA sequences encoding the same CDR3. The chain is built from TRBV19 and TRBJ2-5; D is tentatively TRBD1 or TRBD2 (6 bases each). Germline V lookup: CDR1 LNHDA, CDR2 SQIVND (reference sequence). The CDR3 loop spans 12 amino acids. V was clipped by 6 bases and J by 5 bases, with 10 bases between them. CDR3 sequence: CASSQGRETQYF. The CDR3, as DNA: TGTGCCAGTAGCCAGGGGAGGGAGACCCAGTACTTC.

The chain has TRBV10-3 and TRBJ2-5, with D tentatively TRBD1 or TRBD2 (5 bases each). V lost 3 bases to trimming and J lost 2 bases, with 13 bases between them. There are 15 residues in the CDR3. The germline gives CDR1 ENHRY, CDR2 SYGVKD. CDR3 loop: CAISDQGRAQETQYF. The CDR3 DNA reads TGTGCCATCAGTGACCAGGGACGTGCGCAAGAGACCCAGTACTTC.

The J gene is TRBJ2-7, the V gene TRBV6-5; tentative D call: TRBD1 (5 bases). This CDR3 is 15 amino acids long. The germline gives CDR1 MNHEY, CDR2 SVGAGI. V gave up 8 bases and J gave up 3 bases, with 20 bases separating them. The chain's CDR3 is CASHPGGQGDYEQYF. CDR3 bases: TGTGCCAGCCATCCCGGTGGGCAGGGCGACTACGAGCAGTACTTC.

In the case of this clone: The sample has other DNA sequences that encode this CDR3 too. This chain links TRBV27 with TRBJ1-2; 7 bases map to TRBD1. Germline V lookup: CDR1 MNHEY, CDR2 SMNVEV (reference sequence). The V segment lost 6 bases and the J segment 2 bases; nucleotides outside the gene matches: 6. The length of the CDR3 is 14 residues. The CDR3 here is CASSRPGQNYGYTF. The CDR3, as DNA: TGTGCCAGCAGCCGGCCGGGACAGAACTATGGCTACACCTTC.

The gene calls are TRBV6-5 and TRBJ1-5; 8 bases line up with TRBD1. J lost 5 bases, V lost 7 bases, and 4 bases had no gene match. The CDR3 runs to 13 residues. The germline V gene encodes CDR1 MNHEY and CDR2 SVGAGI. CDR3 nucleotides: TGTGCCAGCAAACAGGGGGTTTATCAGCCCCAGCATTTT. It codes for CASKQGVYQPQHF.

The rearrangement uses TRBV5-4 and TRBJ1-5, with D possibly being TRBD1 (5 bases). Germline V gives CDR1 SGHNT, CDR2 YYREEE (reference sequence). The CDR3 spans 15 residues. Trimming cost V 0 bases and J 4 bases, with 11 bases left between them. CDR3 loop: CASSLDQGRNQPQHF. The CDR3 DNA sequence: TGTGCCAGCAGCTTGGACCAGGGAAGAAATCAGCCCCAGCATTTT.

V and J are TRBV28 and TRBJ2-7, with TRBD2 identical over 9 bases. CDR1 is MDHEN, CDR2 SYDVKM, per germline. The CDR3 is 14 residues long. The junction had 6 bases not matched to a gene; V was cut back by 6 bases and J by 3 bases. This CDR3 reads CASRGSREGYEQYF. The CDR3 coding sequence is TGTGCCAGCAGAGGTTCGCGGGAGGGCTACGAGCAGTACTTC.

The chain couples TRBV6-6 to TRBJ2-1; D perhaps matches TRBD2 (5 bases). Germline assignment: CDR1 MNHNY and CDR2 SVGAGI (reference sequence). Trimming took off 8 bases at V and 7 bases at J, with 18 bases between the two ends. The CDR3 is 14 residues long. The chain's CDR3 is CASRASLARNEQFF. DNA of the CDR3: TGTGCCAGCCGGGCTAGCTTGGCGCGGAATGAGCAGTTCTTC.

This clone appeared a few times. The chain combines TRBV5-6 with TRBJ1-3; no definite D call. Per germline, CDR1 SGHDT and CDR2 YYEEEE. CDR3 length: 13 residues. Trimming took off 1 base at V and 4 bases at J, with 6 bases between the two ends. CDR3 amino acids: CASSLFEGNTIYF. The CDR3 bases are TGTGCCAGCAGCTTGTTTGAGGGAAACACCATATATTTT.